This TCR beta chain was recorded in a study of cytomegalovirus exposure and HLA in healthy donors. Study-wide context: Clustering assigned 70% to 90% of the roughly 400 genotyped donors to the Caucasian-associated ancestry cluster.

A multiplex PCR was run with 60 Vbeta primers and 13 Jbeta primers. The protocol was immunoSEQ multiplex PCR, while the TCRdb copy is restricted to in-frame clones and leaves out a portion. The repertoire table contains about 160,000 clones. In the case of this clone: The antigen remains unidentified.

Findings of the study overall: Being indistinguishable, some V segments were excluded, TRBV6-2 and TRBV6-3 among them.

Trimming at V came to 7 bases and at J to 1 base, leaving 19 bases not matched to a gene. Germline loops: CDR1 MDHEN, CDR2 SYDVKM. The CDR3 runs to 19 residues. The chain uses TRBV28 and TRBJ1-1, with 9 bases fitting TRBD1. The TCR comes from a man under 40 in good health and CMV-seronegative. The sample taken for sequencing was PBMCs. Here the CDR3 DNA reads TGTGCCAGCACCTGGGGTTTGGGACAGGGTAAAGGGGAGAACACTGAAGCTTTCTTT. This gives the protein CASTWGLGQGKGENTEAFF.